This T cell receptor (beta chain) was profiled in a study of blood T cell repertoires in COVID-19. Study at large: The analysed material was cDNA or gDNA that came from T cells, B-cell-depleted T cells, or PBMCs.

The length of the CDR3 is 15 residues. V was pared by 1 base and J by 7 bases, with 4 bases of the junction left unmatched. Germline V gene data show CDR1 as SGHAT and CDR2 as FQNNGV. Original processing notes: Amplification with reference gene primers provided the estimates of nucleated cell counts. Produced via immunoSEQ multiplex PCR; TCRdb's table is partial and in-frame only. The D gene and trimming were derived from the DNA, and the V and J assignments and clone size from that table. This table has roughly 290,000 clones, more than 75% appearing once. The chain employs TRBV11-2 and TRBJ2-1; TRBD2 matches 10 bases. What was sequenced was peripheral blood. The sequence derives from a woman aged 30 to 39 who had recovered from COVID-19. Written as DNA, the CDR3 is TGTGCCAGCAGCTTAGTTAGCGGGGGGTTTAATGAGCAGTTCTTC. It encodes CASSLVSGGFNEQFF.